A selection of T cell receptor beta chains follows, all from one sample in a study of blood T cell repertoires in COVID-19. Clones were sequenced by immunoSEQ multiplex PCR, and TCRdb holds only the in-frame ones, with some missing. The table records roughly 40,000 clones, 85% of them present only once. Material: peripheral blood. All receptors derive from a human donor in a cohort sampled during active COVID-19. Each CDR3 is given with its conserved first and last residue. A D gene is named only where the DNA matches it firmly. A row's size may be missing; if present it is once, few, many or a size class.

j_call d_call v_call clone_size cdr3_nt cdr3_aa
TRBJ1-6 - TRBV7-2 once TGTGCCAGCAGCTTAGGGGGCAATCTTAATTCACCCCTCCACTTT CASSLGGNLNSPLHF
TRBJ2-1 - TRBV5-1 - TGCGCCAGCAGCTTGACAGGGTTGGGACACAATGAGCAGTTCTTC CASSLTGLGHNEQFF
TRBJ2-3 - TRBV19 - TGTGCCAGTAGTATAGGAGTAACGAGCACAGATACGCAGTATTTT CASSIGVTSTDTQYF
TRBJ2-3 TRBD2 TRBV7-6 - TGTGCCAGCAGCATTGTAGCGGGGGGGAGTACAGATACGCAGTATTTT CASSIVAGGSTDTQYF
TRBJ2-2 - TRBV6-5 - TGTGCCAGCATAACGACTGTTAACACCGGGGAGCTGTTTTTT CASITTVNTGELFF
TRBJ1-2 - TRBV19 - TGTGCCAGTAAAAGGAACGCAGAGAGGGATGGCTACACCTTC CASKRNAERDGYTF
TRBJ1-4 - TRBV27 - TGTGCCAGCAGTTTAGGACAGCGTAATGAAAAACTGTTTTTT CASSLGQRNEKLFF
TRBJ2-2 - TRBV2 - TGTGCCAGCAGCAGGTTGGCCGGGGAGCTGTTTTTT CASSRLAGELFF
TRBJ1-2 - TRBV18 - TGTGCCAGCTCCGCGGGGGCGCGATCCTATGGCTACACCTTC CASSAGARSYGYTF
TRBJ1-1 - TRBV30 - TGTGCCTGGAAATTCGGGGAGTTAATTGAAGCTTTCTTT CAWKFGELIEAFF
TRBJ2-7 TRBD2 TRBV3-1/TRBV3-2 - TGTGCCAGCAGCCAAGCGGGGACTAGCGGGAGGGCCCGCAAGCAGTACTTC CASSQAGTSGRARKQYF
TRBJ1-1 - TRBV3-1/TRBV3-2 - TGTGCCAGCAGCCAAGTCGCGGGGAACACTGAAGCTTTCTTT CASSQVAGNTEAFF
TRBJ1-5 - TRBV7-9 - TGTGCCAGCAGCTTAGGTTTGCCAGGGGTTAGCAATCAGCCCCAGCATTTT CASSLGLPGVSNQPQHF
TRBJ2-1 - TRBV7-2 - TGTGCCAGCAGCTCGACCAGCGGCTCCTACAATGAGCAGTTCTTC CASSSTSGSYNEQFF
TRBJ2-3 TRBD2 TRBV14 - TGTGCCAGCAGCAGACTAGCGGGAGGCCCAGATACGCAGTATTTT CASSRLAGGPDTQYF
TRBJ1-1 - TRBV18 - TGTGCCAGCTCACCAAGCGGCACTGAAGCTTTCTTT CASSPSGTEAFF
TRBJ1-1 - TRBV5-1 - TGCGCCAGCAGCCAATTCTCAGGGGCCGGAACTGAAGCTTTCTTT CASSQFSGAGTEAFF
TRBJ2-7 - TRBV6-5 few TGTGCCAGCAGTTACCTACACCGGACGGGGGAGCAGTACTTC CASSYLHRTGEQYF
TRBJ1-5 TRBD1 TRBV6-2/TRBV6-3 - TGTGCCAGCAGTTACTCCGCCACAGGGGGAAATCAGCCCCAGCATTTT CASSYSATGGNQPQHF
TRBJ2-5 - TRBV7-9 - TGTGCCAGCACCCTTGGGGGGGCCCAAGAGACCCAGTACTTC CASTLGGAQETQYF
TRBJ1-2 - TRBV6-1 - TGTGCCAGCAGTGAACTAGTGGGTAGCTACACCTTC CASSELVGSYTF
TRBJ2-7 TRBD2 TRBV3-1/TRBV3-2 - TGTGCCAGCAGCCAAGATCGAACCGGGACTAGCGGGAGCCACGAGCAGTACTTC CASSQDRTGTSGSHEQYF
TRBJ1-1 - TRBV9 - TGTGCCAGCAGCGTAGGAGTAGTAAACACTGAAGCTTTCTTT CASSVGVVNTEAFF
TRBJ2-7 TRBD2 TRBV2 - TGTGCCAGCAGAAGGTTCCCGGGGGGATCCTACGAGCAGTACTTC CASRRFPGGSYEQYF
TRBJ2-1 TRBD1 TRBV4-1 - TGCGCCAGCAGCCAACCCGGGACAGAAGCCTACAATGAGCAGTTCTTC CASSQPGTEAYNEQFF
TRBJ1-2 - TRBV5-5 - TGTGCCAGCAGCGCCAGGGGTAACTATGGCTACACCTTC CASSARGNYGYTF
TRBJ2-7 - TRBV5-6 - TGTGCCAGCAGCTTGGCCGGTGCCACCTACGAGCAGTACTTC CASSLAGATYEQYF
TRBJ1-2 - TRBV19 - TGTGCCAGTAGCCCAGACAGAACCTATGGCTACACCTTC CASSPDRTYGYTF
TRBJ2-7 TRBD1 TRBV2 - TGTGCCAGCAGTGAGTGGGGGCAGGACAGGGAGGACGAGCAGTACTTC CASSEWGQDREDEQYF
TRBJ1-5 - TRBV7-2 - TGTGCCAGCAGCTTAAGTCAGGTTCAGCCCCAGCATTTT CASSLSQVQPQHF
TRBJ1-2 - TRBV5-4 few TGTGCCAGCAGCTTGGAGGCAGGGCATGGCTACACCTTC CASSLEAGHGYTF
TRBJ2-7 - TRBV6-5 - TGTGCCAGCAGAGGAACCGGGACACACTCGAAAGGGCAGTACTTC CASRGTGTHSKGQYF
TRBJ2-1 TRBD2 TRBV2 - TGTGCCAGCAAACGTACTAGCGGGCGTTACAATGAGCAGTTCTTC CASKRTSGRYNEQFF
TRBJ1-1 TRBD1 TRBV5-1 - TGCGCCAGCAGCGGACAGGGACCGAACACTGAAGCTTTCTTT CASSGQGPNTEAFF
TRBJ2-1 TRBD2 TRBV11-3 - TGTGCCAGCAGCTCCGGCCCAGCGGGAGAGATTGAGCAGTTCTTC CASSSGPAGEIEQFF
TRBJ2-7 - TRBV9 - TGTGCCAGCAGCGTAGATGGGGGCGGATACGAGCAGTACTTC CASSVDGGGYEQYF
TRBJ1-2 - TRBV3-1/TRBV3-2 - TGTGCCAGCAGCCGATCCGGGACACACTATGGCTACACCTTC CASSRSGTHYGYTF
TRBJ1-2 TRBD1 TRBV14 - TGTGCCAGCAGCCCCTTGGACAGGGCAGGCTACACCTTC CASSPLDRAGYTF
TRBJ1-2 TRBD1 TRBV29-1 - TGCAGCGTCCGTCCGGGACAGGGCTATGGCTACACCTTC CSVRPGQGYGYTF
TRBJ1-1 TRBD1 TRBV6-2/TRBV6-3 - TGTGCCAGCAGTCTCTCTGACAGGGCTCGCATGAACACTGAAGCTTTCTTT CASSLSDRARMNTEAFF
TRBJ2-3 - TRBV4-1 - TGCGCCAGCAGCCAAGACTCCCTATTTGGTAACACGCAGTATTTT CASSQDSLFGNTQYF
TRBJ1-4 TRBD1 TRBV19 - TGTGCCAGTAGTATCGGACAGGGAATCGAAAAACTGTTTTTT CASSIGQGIEKLFF
TRBJ2-1 TRBD1 TRBV20-1 - TGCAGTGCTAGTCCCCGGGACAGCTCCTACAATGAGCAGTTCTTC CSASPRDSSYNEQFF
TRBJ1-1 - TRBV6-1 - TGTGCCAGCAGTGACGCAAACTTGAACACTGAAGCTTTCTTT CASSDANLNTEAFF
TRBJ2-7 TRBD2 TRBV6-5 few TGTGCCAGCAGTCGTAGCGGGAGCTCCTACGAGCAGTACTTC CASSRSGSSYEQYF
TRBJ2-5 TRBD1 TRBV7-7 - TGTGCTAGCAGCTCGACAGGGCTCGGACTAGAGACCCAGTACTTC CASSSTGLGLETQYF
TRBJ1-1 TRBD1 TRBV9 - TGTGCCAGCAGCTCAAGACAGGGCGTGAACACTGAAGCTTTCTTT CASSSRQGVNTEAFF
TRBJ1-1 - TRBV3-1/TRBV3-2 - TGTGCCAGCAGTCGACAACGAACCTTGAACACTGAAGCTTTCTTT CASSRQRTLNTEAFF
TRBJ2-7 TRBD1 TRBV9 - TGTGCCAGCAGCGCCCAGGGGGCTGGTGGCTACGAGCAGTACTTC CASSAQGAGGYEQYF
TRBJ1-5 - TRBV3-1/TRBV3-2 - TGTGCCAGCAGCCAAGGGGAGGGAGCTCAGCCCCAGCATTTT CASSQGEGAQPQHF
TRBJ2-4 - TRBV7-9 - TGTGCCAGCAGCTTAGGACAAGACGACAACATTCAGTACTTC CASSLGQDDNIQYF